This entry is about one T cell receptor (beta chain). This entry comes from a study of technical replicates of blood from a handful of donors. In germline, CDR1 is MNHEY, CDR2 SVGAGI. Between the trimmed V and J ends, which lost 7 bases and 1 base, there was a span of 16 bases. The CDR3 runs to 15 residues. Generated by immunoSEQ multiplex PCR, the TCRdb table keeps only in-frame clones and is missing some. The sample records under 95,000 clones, roughly 91% being singletons. The rearrangement links TRBV6-5 to TRBJ1-1; a possible D gene is TRBD1 (5 bases). The specimen was T cells isolated from PBMCs. The origin of this receptor is a human donor in good health. Some clones in this sample may be carry-over from other donors' samples. This CDR3 is CASTGGWEANTEAFF. For the CDR3, the DNA is TGTGCCAGCACCGGGGGGTGGGAGGCGAACACTGAAGCTTTCTTT.